The rows below give T cell receptor beta chains drawn from one sample of a study of cytomegalovirus exposure and HLA in healthy donors. This table comes from immunoSEQ multiplex PCR, and its TCRdb copy is limited to in-frame clones, with some not included. The sample contains about 98,000 clones, more than 60% of which appear only once. The sequencing input was PBMCs. The receptors originated from a human donor in good health. Both conserved end residues are trimmed from each CDR3. The order of the fields is J gene, clone size, V gene, CDR3 protein. Some rows mark clone size as missing; the rest say once, few, many or name a class of expanded clone.

>TRBJ2-2|NA|TRBV5-1
ASSLSGTGGSNTGELF
>TRBJ2-7|NA|TRBV6-5
ASSYLGQALNEQY
>TRBJ2-7|NA|TRBV5-1
ASSPGQGYGQY
>TRBJ2-2|NA|TRBV5-1
ASRAGSTGELF
>TRBJ1-1|NA|TRBV6-1
ASSSRTGQAEAF
>TRBJ1-2|NA|TRBV9
ASSFGQEGYGYT
>TRBJ1-5|few|TRBV6-4
ASSDVAGNQPQH
>TRBJ1-1|few|TRBV29-1
SAQRQGTEAF
>TRBJ1-1|NA|TRBV30
AWNRGGLNTEAF
>TRBJ2-7|NA|TRBV10-2
ASSESLAGALYEQY
>TRBJ1-2|NA|TRBV10-2
ASSEAGNHYT
>TRBJ2-7|few|TRBV28
ASSRTGQPYEQY
>TRBJ2-5|NA|TRBV2
ASSGGSRQETQY
>TRBJ2-7|NA|TRBV5-6
ASSLSTEQY
>TRBJ1-1|NA|TRBV6-5
ASRRQGEAF
>TRBJ2-1|few|TRBV6-1
ASADRGNNEQF
>TRBJ1-3|NA|TRBV19
ASTGGSSGNTIY
>TRBJ2-5|NA|TRBV7-8
ASSLALSSPIETQY
>TRBJ2-1|NA|TRBV9
ASSGFSGPSYNEQF
>TRBJ1-6|NA|TRBV19
ASSYVSGDNSPLH
>TRBJ1-2|few|TRBV15
ATSRDGAQRRYGYT
>TRBJ2-7|NA|TRBV4-3
ASSQDTTGYEQY
>TRBJ1-2|NA|TRBV6-1
ASSDPGTEPNYGYT
>TRBJ2-7|NA|TRBV6-5
ASNNLRDRYYEQY
>TRBJ2-2|NA|TRBV5-1
ASSIGLNTGELF
>TRBJ1-3|NA|TRBV18
ASSPAVQETIY
>TRBJ1-4|NA|TRBV13
ASSPGRLREKLF
>TRBJ1-4|NA|TRBV6-1
ASSEEGDRDEKLF
>TRBJ1-3|NA|TRBV18
ASSPTGGNTIY
>TRBJ1-5|NA|TRBV7-9
ASSSTGNQPQH
>TRBJ2-7|once|TRBV4-3
ASSRDGTSSYEQY
>TRBJ2-1|once|TRBV5-1
ASSRTLSRGGNNEQF
>TRBJ2-5|NA|TRBV5-1
ASSATRTGGGETQY
>TRBJ1-5|NA|TRBV10-3
AISVPGGPQH
>TRBJ1-1|once|TRBV27
ASRSWGGNTEAF
>TRBJ1-6|NA|TRBV7-2
ASSPPFRGQGAQNSPLH
>TRBJ1-2|NA|TRBV5-6
ASSDLRTGGRADLYGYT
>TRBJ2-2|NA|TRBV7-9
SSSLARGVGTGELF
>TRBJ2-7|NA|TRBV6-9
ASSWFAEEKNEQY
>TRBJ2-2|NA|TRBV2
ASSAQGRELF
>TRBJ2-3|NA|TRBV9
ASSAGTSGTDTQY
>TRBJ2-2|NA|TRBV5-6
ASSSYGLGPTGELF
>TRBJ1-1|NA|TRBV5-8
ASSLTRRGEAF
>TRBJ1-4|NA|TRBV5-4
ASSSEGTNEKLF
>TRBJ2-5|NA|TRBV27
ASKGVLSGIGQY
>TRBJ1-1|few|TRBV19
ASSIDLRTEAF
>TRBJ1-5|NA|TRBV10-2
ASSESGAGQPQH
>TRBJ2-5|NA|TRBV29-1
SVGPRFQETQY
>TRBJ2-7|NA|TRBV5-1
ASSFQGDEQY
>TRBJ2-2|NA|TRBV9
ASSVVMRAGELF
>TRBJ2-5|NA|TRBV6-5
ASSSAPGQQETQY
>TRBJ1-2|NA|TRBV5-4
ASSLGRASANYGYP
>TRBJ2-7|NA|TRBV7-6
ASSMGRVRSEQY